The 10 T cell receptor beta chains below were found in one sample sequenced in a study of response to subunit inactivated influenza vaccine. A single record per CDR3 protein comes from TCRdb applying MiXCR to the RT-PCR reads. The data show about 570,000 distinct CDR3 sequences, approximately 11% seen once. These data were also filed under a second study, of T cells expressing NK-cell markers. That source notes: The TCR beta cDNA came from 5'RACE template switching with UMIs.

The source was PBMCs from blood, collected on the day of vaccination. These TCRs come from a man in his forties or fifties who received an inactivated influenza vaccine.

This sequence joins TRBV20-1 and TRBJ2-1, with D perhaps matching TRBD2 (6 bases). The CDR3 extends over 14 amino acids. CDR1 is DFQATT and CDR2 is SNEGSKA in the germline V gene (reference sequence). In DNA, the CDR3 is TGCAGCGTATTGTTTGCGGGAATAAACAATGAGCAGTTCTTC. Protein product: CSVLFAGINNEQFF.

This clonotype has more than one count but fewer than ten. The chain has TRBV30 and TRBJ2-5; D is tentatively TRBD1 or TRBD2 (6 bases each). The germline V gene has CDR1 GTSNPN and CDR2 SVGIG (reference sequence). The CDR3 runs to 14 residues. V gave up 0 bases and J gave up 4 bases, with 12 bases separating them. CDR3 amino acids: CAWSVGGSGETQYF. DNA of the CDR3: TGTGCCTGGAGTGTGGGGGGCAGTGGAGAGACCCAGTACTTC.

The rearrangement uses TRBV5-1 and TRBJ2-3, with D possibly matching TRBD2 (6 bases). This CDR3 contains 15 residues. V shed 1 base and J shed 2 bases, with 11 bases lying between them. From germline, CDR1 is SGHRS and CDR2 YFSETQ. In DNA form, the CDR3 reads TGCGCCAGCAGCTTGTTAGGGAGGAACACAGATACGCAGTATTTT. Protein: CASSLLGRNTDTQYF.

The V and J genes are TRBV28 and TRBJ2-1; 14 bases line up with TRBD2. This CDR3 spans 17 amino acids. Germline CDR1 and CDR2: MDHEN and SYDVKM. With 6 bases clipped from V and 8 bases from J, the junction kept 12 bases outside the gene matches. The CDR3 DNA sequence: TGTGCCAGCAGAAGAGACCCCCGGACTAGCGGGAGGTATGAGCAGTTCTTC. It is translated as CASRRDPRTSGRYEQFF.

This clonotype was seen more than once but under ten times. DNA for the CDR3: TGTGCCAGCTCACGGGACAATAATTCACCCCTCCACTTT. It translates to CASSRDNNSPLHF. This chain connects TRBV18 to TRBJ1-6, with D possibly matching TRBD1 (6 bases). Germline V CDR1 and CDR2: KGHSH, LQKENI. V was trimmed by 4 bases and J by 5 bases, leaving 6 bases between them. The CDR3 spans 13 residues. The whole variable domain, remainder taken from reference TRBV18 and TRBJ1-6, is NAGVMQNPRHLVRRRGQEARLRCSPMKGHSHVYWYRQLPEEGLKFMVYLQKENIIDESGMPKERFSAEFPKEGPSILRIQQVVRGDSAAYFCASSRDNNSPLHFGNGTRLTVT.

This clonotype was seen more than once but under ten times. The chain employs TRBV12-3 or TRBV12-4 and TRBJ2-7; the D gene is possibly TRBD2 (6 bases). CDR3 length: 14 residues. V lost 8 bases, J lost 3 bases, and 17 bases lay in between. This CDR3 is CASSYERGGYEQYF. CDR3 DNA: TGTGCCAGCTCTTACGAACGGGGAGGCTACGAGCAGTACTTC.

This chain links TRBV6-2 or TRBV6-3 with TRBJ2-6; possibly TRBD1 for D (6 bases). This CDR3 spans 18 amino acids. The germline gives CDR1 MNHEY, CDR2 SVGEGT. Deletions cut 5 bases from V and 0 bases from J, with 17 bases between. CDR3 sequence reads: CASSPGQSFSSGANVLTF. The CDR3 DNA follows: TGTGCCAGCAGTCCCGGACAGTCTTTTAGCTCTGGGGCCAACGTCCTGACTTTC.

This clonotype came up many times. The chain carries TRBV5-5 and TRBJ2-7; perhaps D is TRBD1 or TRBD2 (5 bases each). CDR3 length: 16 residues. The germline V gene has CDR1 SGHKS and CDR2 YYEKEE (reference sequence). V was clipped by 4 bases and J by 2 bases, with 19 bases between them. This CDR3 reads CASSPRVGDPTYEQYF. The CDR3 DNA follows: TGTGCCAGCAGCCCCCGCGTTGGGGACCCTACCTACGAGCAGTACTTC.

The chain links TRBV9 to TRBJ2-1; a weak D match, TRBD2 (5 bases). Trimming removed 0 bases at V and 0 bases at J, with 13 bases between. This CDR3 comprises 17 residues. Germline loops: CDR1 SGDLS, CDR2 YYNGEE. CDR3 DNA: TGTGCCAGCAGCGTAGGAGGGCACACTCGCTCCTACAATGAGCAGTTCTTC. Its translation is CASSVGGHTRSYNEQFF. The whole variable domain, filled in from reference TRBV9 and TRBJ2-1, reads DSGVTQTPKHLITATGQRVTLRCSPRSGDLSVYWYQQSLDQGLQFLIQYYNGEERAKGNILERFSAQQFPDLHSELNLSSLELGDSALYFCASSVGGHTRSYNEQFFGPGTRLTVL.

This rearrangement joins TRBV6-1 to TRBJ2-5; 9 bases align to TRBD1. The CDR3 extends over 18 amino acids. Germline V gives CDR1 MNHNS, CDR2 SASEGT. The J segment lost 2 bases and the V segment lost 10 bases, leaving 20 bases of the junction unmatched. CDR3 amino acids: CAKQSGQGKTRGQETQYF. CDR3 nucleotides: TGTGCCAAGCAGTCCGGACAGGGGAAGACCCGGGGGCAAGAGACCCAGTACTTC.